Presented here are 18 T cell receptor beta chains from one specimen sequenced in a study of cytomegalovirus exposure and HLA in healthy donors (dated by TCRdb to 2017 to 2019). Library preparation employed the immunoSEQ multiplex PCR assay. TCRdb limited this immuneACCESS table to in-frame rearrangements with V and J called. A share of clones is missing; checked studies link under half to unresolved V genes, and the rest is unexplained. Across this sample there are over 100,000 clones, with around nine tenths seen only once. The ten largest clonotypes hold more than 2% of the sample. The sample was PBMCs. The receptor set was obtained from a woman between 18 and 29 years old in good health and CMV-seronegative.

The rearrangement joins TRBV28 to TRBJ2-5; D unclear. The CDR3 runs to 13 residues. V was shortened by 5 bases and J by 2 bases, with 9 bases between the two germline ends. The V gene's germline CDR1 is MDHEN and CDR2 SYDVKM. The CDR3 DNA reads as TGTGCCAGCAGTGTTTGGCAACAAGAGACCCAGTACTTC. Protein product: CASSVWQQETQYF. Variable domain in full (rest from reference TRBV28 and TRBJ2-5): DVKVTQSSRYLVKRTGEKVFLECVQDMDHENMFWYRQDPGLGLRLIYFSYDVKMKEKGDIPEGYSVSREKKERFSLILESASTNQTSMYLCASSVWQQETQYFGPGTRLLVL.

The chain combines TRBV9 with TRBJ1-5, with D possibly being TRBD1 (5 bases). CDR1 and CDR2 (germline): SGDLS, YYNGEE. CDR3 length: 14 residues. Trimming cost V 3 bases and J 1 base, with 8 bases left between them. CDR3 region: CASSEGLSNQPQHF. The CDR3 nucleotides read TGTGCCAGCAGCGAGGGGCTCAGCAATCAGCCCCAGCATTTT.

J is TRBJ2-3 and V is TRBV5-4; 7 bases map to TRBD1. With 4 bases clipped from V and 12 bases from J, the junction kept 11 bases outside the gene matches. Germline values: CDR1 SGHNT, CDR2 YYREEE (reference sequence). The CDR3 runs 13 residues. The DNA of the CDR3 is TGTGCCAGCAGCCCAAATACAGGGGACGATCAGTATTTT. It yields the protein CASSPNTGDDQYF.

The V and J genes are TRBV7-6 and TRBJ2-1, with D perhaps matching TRBD2 (5 bases). The V gene lost 1 base and the J gene lost 9 bases, with 13 bases spanning the gap. Germline CDR1 and CDR2: SGHVS and FNYEAQ. The CDR3 consists of 14 residues. The CDR3 reads CASSLGGARGEQFF. The CDR3 region has the DNA TGTGCCAGCAGCTTAGGAGGAGCACGGGGTGAGCAGTTCTTC.

This chain links TRBV2 with TRBJ2-7, with 9 bases lining up with TRBD2. This CDR3 contains 18 residues. The ends lost 1 base at V and 4 bases at J; junction bases unmatched: 14. Germline assignment: CDR1 SNHLY and CDR2 FYNNEI. The CDR3 region has the DNA TGTGCCAGCAGTGAAGTGACCTGGGCGCTAGCGGGGTCATACGAGCAGTACTTC. This gives the protein CASSEVTWALAGSYEQYF.

This clone was observed a single time. The CDR3 loop is CASSRTGDEQYF. In DNA, the CDR3 is TGTGCCAGCTCAAGGACAGGGGACGAGCAGTACTTC. V gene TRBV18 combines with J gene TRBJ2-7; 9 bases line up with TRBD1. There are 12 residues in the CDR3. V lost 5 bases and J lost 5; bases outside the gene matches: 1. Germline lookup yields CDR1 KGHSH and CDR2 LQKENI.

The chain carries TRBV4-2 and TRBJ1-6; 7 bases line up with TRBD1. The CDR3 consists of 15 residues. The germline V gene has CDR1 LGHNA and CDR2 YNFKEQ. V lost 6 bases and J lost 5; bases outside the gene matches: 7. CDR3 sequence reads: CASSRSGTDNSPLHF. The CDR3 region has the DNA TGTGCCAGCAGTCGTTCCGGGACAGATAATTCACCCCTCCACTTT.

Details on this clone: Germline is not matched at one junction end, which may reflect a read error. The rearrangement links TRBV4-1 to TRBJ2-2; 10 nucleotides match TRBD2. The CDR3 length is 15 residues. Per the germline V gene, CDR1 is MGHRA and CDR2 is YSYEKL. The CDR3 DNA follows: TGCGCCAGCAGCCAGACCCACCCAGCGGGAGGGGGGCTGTTTTTT. Translating gives CASSQTHPAGGGLFF.

The rearrangement links TRBV5-6 to TRBJ2-1, with D uncertain. Germline V gene data show CDR1 as SGHDT and CDR2 as YYEEEE. V was shortened by 2 bases and J by 0 bases, with 6 bases between the two germline ends. The CDR3 totals 14 residues. CDR3 region: CASSLPSSYNEQFF. The DNA for the CDR3 is TGTGCCAGCAGCTTACCGAGCTCCTACAATGAGCAGTTCTTC.

In this sample, this clone turned up once. This chain links TRBV4-2 with TRBJ1-2; D is possibly TRBD1 (6 bases). CDR1 and CDR2 (germline): LGHNA, YNFKEQ. The V end lost 0 bases, the J end lost 10 bases, and 18 bases lay between the germline ends. This CDR3 has 15 residues. CDR3 in DNA: TGTGCCAGCAGCCAAGATATGACAGGCATAGACCTCTACACCTTC. Amino acids: CASSQDMTGIDLYTF.

This rearrangement joins TRBV5-8 to TRBJ1-5; D unresolved. The V and J ends lost 2 bases and 0 bases respectively, with 12 bases between them. CDR3 length: 16 residues. Germline assignment: CDR1 SGHTS and CDR2 YDEGEE. In nucleotides, the CDR3 is TGTGCCAGCAGCTTAGGGAGAGTCGATAGCAATCAGCCCCAGCATTTT. It translates to CASSLGRVDSNQPQHF.

The rearrangement links TRBV9 to TRBJ2-1; D is unresolved. Germline V gene sequence: CDR1 SGDLS, CDR2 YYNGEE. The CDR3 runs 16 residues. V lost 4 bases, J lost 4 bases, and 18 bases lay in between. Here the CDR3 DNA reads TGTGCCAGCAGCCCCCGTCCTAGTGGATTGTACAATGAGCAGTTCTTC. The encoded protein is CASSPRPSGLYNEQFF.

The rearrangement uses TRBV6-5 and TRBJ1-2; perhaps TRBD1 as D (5 bases). The ends were cut back, 2 bases at V and 8 bases at J, with 12 bases in the middle. This CDR3 comprises 13 residues. The germline CDR1 and CDR2 sequences are MNHEY and SVGAGI. CDR3 residues: CASSYPQGRGYTF. CDR3 DNA sequence: TGTGCCAGCAGTTACCCGCAGGGAAGGGGCTACACCTTC.

The J gene is TRBJ1-2, the V gene TRBV29-1, with TRBD1 identical over 10 bases. CDR3 length equals 12 residues. Germline V gives CDR1 SQVTM, CDR2 ANQGSEA. The V segment lost 7 bases and the J segment 3 bases; nucleotides outside the gene matches: 2. CDR3 sequence (DNA): TGCAGCGGGGACAGGGGAGACTATGGCTACACCTTC. This encodes CSGDRGDYGYTF.

V usage is TRBV7-9 and J usage is TRBJ2-3, with 9 bases matching TRBD2. V lost 1 base, J lost 2 bases, and 13 bases stayed unmatched. The length of the CDR3 is 19 residues. CDR1 and CDR2 from the germline V gene are SEHNR and FQNEAQ (reference sequence). The CDR3 spells CASSLDHGGRASPTDTQYF. As DNA, the CDR3 is TGTGCCAGCAGCTTAGATCATGGCGGGAGGGCCTCTCCCACAGATACGCAGTATTTT.

J is TRBJ2-6 and V is TRBV10-3; D remains ambiguous. The CDR3 is 16 residues long. CDR1 is ENHRY, CDR2 SYGVKD, per germline. V gave up 0 bases and J gave up 0 bases, with 6 bases separating them. Written as DNA, the CDR3 is TGTGCCATCAGTGAGTCCCTTAACTCTGGGGCCAACGTCCTGACTTTC. Amino acids: CAISESLNSGANVLTF.

V and J are TRBV20-1 and TRBJ2-3; no firm D call. This CDR3 region has 11 residues. Germline CDR1 reads DFQATT; CDR2 reads SNEGSKA (reference sequence). V shed 7 bases and J shed 6 bases, with 11 bases lying between them. CDR3 DNA: TGCAGTGGTGGGTACGGGGATACGCAGTATTTT. This encodes CSGGYGDTQYF.

This clone has only a few counts. The rearrangement links TRBV28 to TRBJ2-7; 8 bases match TRBD1. J lost 2 bases, V lost 5 bases, and 8 bases had no gene match. The germline V gene encodes CDR1 MDHEN and CDR2 SYDVKM. There are 15 residues in the CDR3. CDR3 loop: CASSNLGTGTYEQYF. In nucleotides, the CDR3 is TGTGCCAGCAGTAATCTGGGGACAGGTACCTACGAGCAGTACTTC.